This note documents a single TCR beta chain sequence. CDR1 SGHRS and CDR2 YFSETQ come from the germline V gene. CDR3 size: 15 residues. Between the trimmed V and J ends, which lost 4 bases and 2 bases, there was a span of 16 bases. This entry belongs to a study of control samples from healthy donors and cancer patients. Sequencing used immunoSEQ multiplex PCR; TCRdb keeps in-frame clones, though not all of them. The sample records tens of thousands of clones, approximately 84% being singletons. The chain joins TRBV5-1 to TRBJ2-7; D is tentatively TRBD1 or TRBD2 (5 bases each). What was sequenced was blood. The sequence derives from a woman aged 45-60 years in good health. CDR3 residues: CASSPGHLGPYEQYF. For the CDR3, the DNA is TGCGCCAGCAGCCCGGGGCACCTGGGGCCCTACGAGCAGTACTTC. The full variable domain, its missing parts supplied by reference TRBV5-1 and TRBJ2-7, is KAGVTQTPRYLIKTRGQQVTLSCSPISGHRSVSWYQQTPGQGLQFLFEYFSETQRNKGNFPGRFSGRQFSNSRSEMNVSTLELGDSALYLCASSPGHLGPYEQYFGPGTRLTVT.